The following is a TCR beta chain sequence with its context. Generated by immunoSEQ multiplex PCR, the TCRdb table keeps only in-frame clones and is missing some. Of approximately 210,000 clones detected, approximately 73% appear once; the ten largest clones hold around a sixth. The sample comes from a study of blood T cell repertoires in COVID-19. On the study more broadly: COVID-19 samples collected from the United States, Italy and Spain covered acute and convalescent phases. PBMCs, B-cell-depleted T cells, or T cells were the source of the cDNA or gDNA that made up the material.

Trimming pared 3 bases from V and 6 bases from J, leaving 9 bases between. This CDR3 is built from 12 residues. CDR1 is MNHNS, CDR2 SASEGT, per germline. The study recruited people aged 18 to 89 years across around 24 US areas. Which cohort a participant joined came from the clinical history participants gave. The J gene is TRBJ2-7, the V gene TRBV6-1; D gene ambiguous. The TCR originated in a woman between 50 and 59 years old with acute COVID-19. Sequencing input: PBMCs or T cells enriched from blood (not recorded which). CDR3 nucleotide sequence: TGTGCCAGCAGTGAGAGTCGCGGCGAGCAGTACGTC. Residues: CASSESRGEQYV.